The 27 T cell receptor beta chains in this list originate from one sample, sequenced in a study of blood T cell repertoires in COVID-19. TCRdb's table, derived via immunoSEQ multiplex PCR, lists solely in-frame clones and lacks some. The table records around 80,000 clones, roughly four fifths of them present only once. Input material: peripheral blood. The receptors stem from a human donor in a cohort sampled during active COVID-19.

The chain has TRBV6-2 or TRBV6-3 and TRBJ2-3; D gene uncertain. The CDR3 consists of 15 residues. V gave up 0 bases and J gave up 5 bases, with 12 bases separating them. Germline V lookup: CDR1 MNHEY, CDR2 SVGEGT. As DNA, the CDR3 is TGTGCCAGCAGTTACTCGATTACCAGGCGAGATACGCAGTATTTT. Translating it yields CASSYSITRRDTQYF.

The chain couples TRBV19 to TRBJ1-1; 7 bases agree with TRBD1. Germline trimming cut 5 bases from V and 1 base from J; bases unmatched to any gene: 7. This CDR3 has 15 residues. Germline loops: CDR1 LNHDA, CDR2 SQIVND (reference sequence). CDR3 nucleotide sequence: TGTGCCAGTAGTGCCAGGACAGGTCAGAACACTGAAGCTTTCTTT. Amino acids: CASSARTGQNTEAFF.

The J gene is TRBJ1-2, the V gene TRBV10-3; 9 bases agree with TRBD1. V gave up 4 bases and J gave up 3 bases; unmatched junction bases: 15. The CDR3 spans 18 residues. The germline CDR1 and CDR2 sequences are ENHRY and SYGVKD. This CDR3 reads CAISADRGYGPAHYGYTF. CDR3 nucleotide sequence: TGTGCCATCAGTGCTGACAGGGGGTATGGCCCGGCCCACTATGGCTACACCTTC.

The chain has TRBV4-1 and TRBJ2-2; unclear D gene. The CDR3 sequence is 15 residues long. The germline V gene encodes CDR1 MGHRA and CDR2 YSYEKL. Deletions cut 3 bases from V and 6 bases from J, with 14 bases between. The CDR3 bases are TGCGCCAGCAGCCAGCCCAGGAAAAGGTCCGGGGAGCTGTTTTTT. It specifies CASSQPRKRSGELFF.

The V gene is TRBV12-5, the J gene TRBJ2-1, with D possibly being TRBD1 (6 bases). Germline CDR1 is LGHNT and CDR2 is FRNRAP. Trimming removed 5 bases from V and 0 bases from J, with 14 bases in between. CDR3 length: 16 residues. The CDR3 reads CASGLRPGVSYNEQFF. The DNA for the CDR3 is TGTGCTAGTGGTCTCAGACCAGGGGTCTCCTACAATGAGCAGTTCTTC.

The V call is TRBV29-1, the J call TRBJ1-1; D might be TRBD1 (5 bases). This CDR3 spans 14 amino acids. V gave up 2 bases and J gave up 1 base, with 11 bases separating them. Germline lookup yields CDR1 SQVTM and CDR2 ANQGSEA. In nucleotides, the CDR3 is TGCAGCGTTGAATGGAGGGACCCGAACACTGAAGCTTTCTTT. Translation: CSVEWRDPNTEAFF.

The V call is TRBV2, the J call TRBJ2-3; D may be TRBD2 (6 bases). V was shortened by 7 bases and J by 2 bases, with 13 bases between the two germline ends. CDR1 is SNHLY, CDR2 FYNNEI, per germline. The CDR3 runs to 14 residues. CDR3 bases: TGTGCCAGCACCGAGGACTACTCCACAGATACGCAGTATTTT. Its protein is CASTEDYSTDTQYF.

In this sample, this clone turned up once. The chain joins TRBV5-5 to TRBJ2-3; TRBD1 aligns across 7 bases. In germline, CDR1 is SGHKS, CDR2 YYEKEE (reference sequence). The trim removed 4 bases at V and 0 bases at J, leaving 5 bases unmatched. The CDR3 consists of 15 residues. CDR3 region: CASSRTGTSTDTQYF. CDR3 in DNA: TGTGCCAGCAGCAGGACAGGTACTAGCACAGATACGCAGTATTTT.

The chain uses TRBV2 and TRBJ1-1; a weak D match, TRBD1 (5 bases). The CDR3 is made up of 13 amino acids. Deletions cut 6 bases from V and 2 bases from J, with 10 bases between. The V gene's germline CDR1 is SNHLY and CDR2 FYNNEI. CDR3 sequence reads: CASRAQENTEAFF. The CDR3 region has the DNA TGTGCCAGCAGGGCACAGGAAAACACTGAAGCTTTCTTT.

V usage is TRBV19 and J usage is TRBJ1-5, with 9 bases aligning to TRBD1. The CDR3 contains 14 residues. The ends lost 4 bases at V and 7 bases at J; junction bases unmatched: 5. Looked up from germline, CDR1 is LNHDA and CDR2 is SQIVND (reference sequence). The CDR3 bases are TGTGCCAGTAGTAAAGGGACAGGGAAACAGCCCCAGCATTTT. This sequence encodes CASSKGTGKQPQHF.

The chain recombines TRBV2 with TRBJ2-2; TRBD2 aligns across 8 bases. The CDR3 is made up of 14 amino acids. V was clipped by 6 bases and J by 7 bases; unmatched bases: 7. Per germline, CDR1 SNHLY and CDR2 FYNNEI. The CDR3 loop is CASRRGGRGGELFF. The CDR3 coding sequence is TGTGCCAGCAGACGGGGGGGCCGAGGCGGGGAGCTGTTTTTT. Supplemented by reference TRBV2 and TRBJ2-2, the full variable domain reads EPEVTQTPSHQVTQMGQEVILRCVPISNHLYFYWYRQILGQKVEFLVSFYNNEISEKSEIFDDQFSVERPDGSNFTLKIRSTKLEDSAMYFCASRRGGRGGELFFGEGSRLTVL.

The CDR3 sequence: CASSRSGGGTDTQYF. The CDR3 nucleotides read TGTGCCAGCAGCCGAAGCGGGGGGGGAACAGATACGCAGTATTTT. The V and J genes are TRBV5-4 and TRBJ2-3; 10 nucleotides agree with TRBD2. Trimming took 4 bases from V and 3 from J; bases not matched to a gene: 5. The CDR3 has 15 amino acids. The germline gives CDR1 SGHNT, CDR2 YYREEE (reference sequence).

The chain employs TRBV28 and TRBJ1-1; D unresolved. The CDR3 has 14 residues. The V gene lost 6 bases and the J gene lost 1 base, with 12 bases spanning the gap. The germline V gene has CDR1 MDHEN and CDR2 SYDVKM. The CDR3 DNA reads as TGTGCCAGCAGGCCAGCGGGTCCGAACACTGAAGCTTTCTTT. It is translated as CASRPAGPNTEAFF. Combining the CDR3 with reference TRBV28 and TRBJ1-1 gives the whole variable domain DVKVTQSSRYLVKRTGEKVFLECVQDMDHENMFWYRQDPGLGLRLIYFSYDVKMKEKGDIPEGYSVSREKKERFSLILESASTNQTSMYLCASRPAGPNTEAFFGQGTRLTVV.

V and J are TRBV10-3 and TRBJ2-1; 11 bases fit TRBD2. V gave up 0 bases and J gave up 4 bases; unmatched junction bases: 5. This CDR3 contains 17 residues. Germline CDR1 is ENHRY and CDR2 is SYGVKD. CDR3 DNA sequence: TGTGCCATCAGTGAGTCCGTGGCTAGCGGGGGGTACAATGAGCAGTTCTTC. This translates into CAISESVASGGYNEQFF.

The chain couples TRBV18 to TRBJ2-1; 9 positions match TRBD2. Germline values: CDR1 KGHSH, CDR2 LQKENI. With 5 bases clipped from V and 7 bases from J, the junction kept 15 bases outside the gene matches. This CDR3 contains 17 residues. The CDR3 reads CASSIYLAGASQNEQFF. Here the CDR3 DNA reads TGTGCCAGCTCAATATATTTAGCGGGGGCCAGCCAAAATGAGCAGTTCTTC.

The gene calls are TRBV5-1 and TRBJ2-7; 10 bases line up with TRBD1. CDR3 length: 15 residues. In germline, CDR1 is SGHRS, CDR2 YFSETQ. The V gene end was trimmed by 0 bases and the J gene end by 7 bases; junction bases not matched to a gene: 7. CDR3 protein: CASSLAGTGAREQYF. The CDR3 DNA sequence: TGCGCCAGCAGCTTGGCGGGGACAGGGGCAAGGGAGCAGTACTTC.

The chain joins TRBV5-6 to TRBJ2-3; no firm D call. CDR1 SGHDT and CDR2 YYEEEE come from the germline V gene. Trimming took 1 base from V and 4 from J, leaving 13 bases between them. The CDR3 consists of 15 residues. CDR3 DNA: TGTGCCAGCAGCTTGTATCCTAGTAGATCAGATACGCAGTATTTT. Translating gives CASSLYPSRSDTQYF.

The sample holds a few counts of this clone. CDR3: CASSPSKGGGWGTEAFF. The CDR3 DNA follows: TGTGCCAGCAGCCCCTCAAAAGGGGGGGGCTGGGGCACTGAAGCTTTCTTT. The genes are TRBV7-6 and TRBJ1-1; tentative D call: TRBD1 (6 bases). Trimming left V 5 bases short and J 4 bases short, with 23 bases between. The germline V gene has CDR1 SGHVS and CDR2 FNYEAQ. The CDR3 has 17 amino acids.

The rearrangement uses TRBV12-3 or TRBV12-4 and TRBJ2-7, with a tentative D call TRBD1 (5 bases). The CDR3 runs 12 residues. The V and J ends lost 3 bases and 5 bases respectively, with 8 bases between them. CDR3 sequence (DNA): TGTGCCAGCAGTTTTTTAGGGGACGAGCAGTACTTC. The encoded protein is CASSFLGDEQYF.

This chain connects TRBV11-2 to TRBJ2-2, with 9 bases lining up with TRBD1. Germline lookup yields CDR1 SGHAT and CDR2 FQNNGV. The CDR3 sequence is 17 residues long. With 1 base clipped from V and 5 bases from J, the junction kept 8 bases outside the gene matches. This CDR3 is CASSLVGHRGRTGELFF. CDR3 nucleotide sequence: TGTGCCAGCAGCTTAGTAGGGCACAGGGGGCGTACCGGGGAGCTGTTTTTT.

The J gene is TRBJ1-2, the V gene TRBV27; TRBD1 matches at 7 bases. The J segment lost 7 bases and the V segment lost 5 bases, leaving 10 bases of the junction unmatched. The CDR3 sequence is 14 residues long. The germline V gene encodes CDR1 MNHEY and CDR2 SMNVEV (reference sequence). The CDR3 loop is CASSKQLQGFGYTF. CDR3 DNA sequence: TGTGCCAGCAGTAAGCAACTACAGGGGTTTGGCTACACCTTC.

The J gene is TRBJ1-3, the V gene TRBV3-1 (or the pseudogene TRBV3-2); a weak D match, TRBD1 (6 bases). V shed 1 base and J shed 5 bases, with 15 bases lying between them. Germline CDR1 and CDR2: LGHDT and YNNKEL (reference sequence). CDR3 length: 16 amino acids. The chain's CDR3 is CASSQVRGRDRNTIYF. The CDR3 DNA follows: TGTGCCAGCAGCCAAGTCAGGGGAAGGGACCGAAACACCATATATTTT.

This clone was counted a single time. J is TRBJ2-1 and V is TRBV21-1; the table assigns TRBD1, which was not confirmed against the DNA. TRBV21-1 is an annotated pseudogene. This CDR3 has 20 residues. As DNA, the CDR3 is TGTGCCAGCAGCAAATGGGAAGGGGCATCTCTCGCAGGGTCCTACAATGAGCAGTTCTTC. Protein sequence: CASSKWEGASLAGSYNEQFF.

The genes are TRBV11-2 and TRBJ2-7; D not resolved. Per germline, CDR1 SGHAT and CDR2 FQNNGV. The V gene lost 4 bases and the J gene lost 2 bases, with 9 bases spanning the gap. The CDR3 loop spans 13 amino acids. CDR3 in DNA: TGTGCCAGCAGCTATCCCCGGGCCTACGAGCAGTACTTC. Translation: CASSYPRAYEQYF.

V usage is TRBV5-1 and J usage is TRBJ2-1, with 9 bases that match TRBD1. Germline CDR1 SGHRS, CDR2 YFSETQ. J was trimmed by 6 bases and V by 0 bases; bases with no gene match: 7. The CDR3 is 16 residues long. CDR3 in amino acids: CASSLDPGQGTNEQFF. The CDR3 DNA reads as TGCGCCAGCAGCTTGGATCCGGGACAGGGAACCAATGAGCAGTTCTTC.

The rearrangement links TRBV11-2 to TRBJ2-1; maybe TRBD1 (5 bases). V was shortened by 5 bases and J by 4 bases, with 15 bases between the two germline ends. The CDR3 sequence is 15 residues long. CDR1 SGHAT and CDR2 FQNNGV come from the germline V gene. CDR3: CASSPPWGRYNEQFF. CDR3 sequence (DNA): TGTGCCAGCAGCCCCCCATGGGGCAGATACAATGAGCAGTTCTTC.

The rearrangement links TRBV7-2 to TRBJ2-5; no firm D call. The CDR3 has 11 amino acids. The germline V and J ends were trimmed by 7 bases and 5 bases, with 8 bases remaining between them. From germline, CDR1 is SGHTA and CDR2 FQGNSA. CDR3: CASTLYETQYF. Here the CDR3 DNA reads TGTGCCAGCACCCTTTATGAGACCCAGTACTTC.